This T cell receptor beta chain derives from a study of tumor and adjacent non-tumor tissue in lung cancer. Study as a whole: There were about 12 adenocarcinoma, a couple of squamous cell carcinoma and 1 small cell lung cancer cases.

This CDR3 has 18 residues. CDR1 and CDR2 (germline): LGHNA, YSLEER. V lost 1 base and J lost 0; bases outside the gene matches: 10. This clonotype was recorded a few times. This sample's RNA came from whole unsorted tissue. Three rounds of nested PCR, following a modified ARM-PCR protocol, produced the TCRbeta library. TCRdb itself ran the multiplex PCR reads through MiXCR, one entry per CDR3 protein. The sample has some 200,000 distinct CDR3 sequences, 70% to 75% seen once. V is TRBV4-3 and J is TRBJ2-3, with TRBD2 matching over 7 bases. The source of this sequence is a man in his sixties with non-small cell lung cancer. Sequencing was done on a sample of lung tumor tissue. CDR3 bases: TGCGCCAGCAGCCAAGTGGGGGAAAGCGGGGCTAGCACAGATACGCAGTATTTT. This translates into CASSQVGESGASTDTQYF.